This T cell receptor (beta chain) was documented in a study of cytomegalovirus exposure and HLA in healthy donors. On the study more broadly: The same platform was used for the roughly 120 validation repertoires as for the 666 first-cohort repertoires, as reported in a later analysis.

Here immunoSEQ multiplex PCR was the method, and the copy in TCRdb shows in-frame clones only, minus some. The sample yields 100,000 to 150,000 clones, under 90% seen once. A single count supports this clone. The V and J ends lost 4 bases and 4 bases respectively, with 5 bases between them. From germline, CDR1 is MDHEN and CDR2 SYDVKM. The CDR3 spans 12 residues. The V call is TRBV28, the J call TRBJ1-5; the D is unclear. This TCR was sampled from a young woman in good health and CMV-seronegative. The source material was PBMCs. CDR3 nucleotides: TGTGCCAGCAGTTCCACTAATCAGCCCCAGCATTTT. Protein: CASSSTNQPQHF.